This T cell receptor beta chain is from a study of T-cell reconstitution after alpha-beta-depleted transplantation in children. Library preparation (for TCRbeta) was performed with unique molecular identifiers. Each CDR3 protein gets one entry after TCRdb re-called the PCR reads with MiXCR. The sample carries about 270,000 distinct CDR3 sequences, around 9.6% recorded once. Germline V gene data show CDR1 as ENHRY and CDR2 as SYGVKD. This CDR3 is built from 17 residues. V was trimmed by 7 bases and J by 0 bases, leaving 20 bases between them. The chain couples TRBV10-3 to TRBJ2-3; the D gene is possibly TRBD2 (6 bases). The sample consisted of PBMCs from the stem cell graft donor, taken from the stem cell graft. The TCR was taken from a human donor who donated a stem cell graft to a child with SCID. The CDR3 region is CAIKGLSGFPSTDTQYF. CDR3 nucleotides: TGTGCCATCAAGGGGCTCAGCGGGTTCCCCAGCACAGATACGCAGTATTTT.